A single sample gave rise to the 24 T cell receptor beta chains below, sequenced in a study of cytomegalovirus exposure and HLA in healthy donors. PCR used 60 Vbeta primers and 13 Jbeta primers. TCRdb keeps only in-frame clones here, not all; method: immunoSEQ multiplex PCR. The data contain 110,000 to 150,000 clones, about 70% of them singletons. The sample comprised PBMCs. The source is a middle-aged woman in good health and CMV-seronegative.

This clone occurred once. The CDR3 DNA sequence: TGTGCCAGCAGTGTTGACATCCTAGAGGGGGACACTGAAGCTTTCTTT. Residues: CASSVDILEGDTEAFF. The chain has TRBV2 and TRBJ1-1; D may be TRBD1 (6 bases). From germline, CDR1 is SNHLY and CDR2 FYNNEI. The CDR3 length is 16 residues. V gave up 4 bases and J gave up 3 bases, with 18 bases separating them.

The chain couples TRBV5-1 to TRBJ2-1; the D is unclear. The CDR3 sequence is 14 residues long. Deletions cut 0 bases from V and 8 bases from J, with 12 bases between. Per the germline V gene, CDR1 is SGHRS and CDR2 is YFSETQ. The CDR3 coding sequence is TGCGCCAGCAGCTTGGAAGTCTTAGGAGATGAGCAGTTCTTC. Its translation is CASSLEVLGDEQFF. Filled out from reference TRBV5-1 and TRBJ2-1, the complete variable domain reads KAGVTQTPRYLIKTRGQQVTLSCSPISGHRSVSWYQQTPGQGLQFLFEYFSETQRNKGNFPGRFSGRQFSNSRSEMNVSTLELGDSALYLCASSLEVLGDEQFFGPGTRLTVL.

The V gene is TRBV2, the J gene TRBJ2-1; 8 bases fit TRBD2. V gave up 3 bases and J gave up 6 bases; unmatched junction bases: 10. This CDR3 has 16 residues. Germline loops: CDR1 SNHLY, CDR2 FYNNEI. The CDR3 reads CASSDPGTRRPNEQFF. CDR3 bases: TGTGCCAGCAGTGACCCCGGGACTAGGCGCCCCAATGAGCAGTTCTTC.

The CDR3 loop reads CASSPYDRDYGYTF. In DNA, the CDR3 is TGCGCCAGCAGCCCCTACGACAGGGACTATGGCTACACCTTC. The chain is built from TRBV4-1 and TRBJ1-2, with 7 bases aligning to TRBD1. V dropped 4 bases and J dropped 3; count of bases not matched to a gene: 5. The CDR3 is 14 amino acids. CDR1 is MGHRA and CDR2 is YSYEKL in the germline V gene.

This clone was counted a few times. CDR3 in DNA: TGTGCAAGTCGCTTATGCCTAGCGACAGACAATGAGCAGTTCTTC. It is translated as CASRLCLATDNEQFF. V gene TRBV12-2 combines with J gene TRBJ2-1; the D segment call TRBD2 is taken from the table without a DNA check. TRBV12-2 is shown as a pseudogene. The CDR3 is made up of 15 amino acids.

This clone appeared once. J is TRBJ2-3 and V is TRBV5-4; the match to TRBD1 covers 8 bases. CDR3 length: 16 residues. The V segment lost 0 bases and the J segment 0 bases; nucleotides outside the gene matches: 3. Germline assignment: CDR1 SGHNT and CDR2 YYREEE (reference sequence). The CDR3 nucleotides are TGTGCCAGCAGCTTGGGAGGACAGGGAAGCACAGATACGCAGTATTTT. This codes for CASSLGGQGSTDTQYF.

The chain carries TRBV1 and TRBJ2-3; TRBD2 is the table's D call, not checked against the DNA. TRBV1 is an annotated pseudogene. The CDR3 runs to 16 residues. In DNA, the CDR3 is TGCACCAGCAGCCCCCGGACTAGCGGGGGGACAGATACGCAGTATTTT. It specifies CTSSPRTSGGTDTQYF.

The rearrangement joins TRBV5-1 to TRBJ1-2; weak D call: TRBD1 (5 bases). V was pared by 4 bases and J by 6 bases, with 19 bases between. Germline loops: CDR1 SGHRS, CDR2 YFSETQ. This CDR3 spans 15 amino acids. This CDR3 reads CASSPETAALDGYTF. The CDR3 DNA reads as TGCGCCAGCAGCCCGGAGACAGCCGCTCTGGATGGCTACACCTTC.

Only a few counts were recorded for this clone. V usage is TRBV25-1 and J usage is TRBJ1-5; a weak D match, TRBD1 (6 bases). The V end was cut by 3 bases, the J end by 2 bases, with 8 bases between. The germline CDR1 and CDR2 sequences are MGHDK and SYGVNS. This CDR3 contains 14 residues. The CDR3 bases are TGTGCCAGCAGTGAGGCAGGGGGCAATCAGCCCCAGCATTTT. Amino acids: CASSEAGGNQPQHF.

The chain carries TRBV6-5 and TRBJ1-1, with D possibly being TRBD1 (6 bases). Germline CDR1 and CDR2: MNHEY and SVGAGI. The V and J ends lost 3 bases and 4 bases respectively, with 12 bases between them. The CDR3 is made up of 14 amino acids. CDR3 in DNA: TGTGCCAGCAGTTATAGCGGGGGGGCCACTGAAGCTTTCTTT. This encodes CASSYSGGATEAFF.

The chain is built from TRBV7-9 and TRBJ2-5; D remains unclear. The CDR3 covers 12 residues. Germline loops: CDR1 SEHNR, CDR2 FQNEAQ (reference sequence). The germline V and J ends were trimmed by 4 bases and 2 bases, with 5 bases remaining between them. CDR3 in amino acids: CASSSHQETQYF. The CDR3 bases are TGTGCCAGCAGCTCCCATCAAGAGACCCAGTACTTC.

V and J are TRBV7-9 and TRBJ2-6; D remains ambiguous. Germline V gene data show CDR1 as SEHNR and CDR2 as FQNEAQ (reference sequence). V was clipped by 5 bases and J by 0 bases, with 8 bases between them. CDR3 length equals 15 residues. The CDR3 DNA reads as TGTGCCAGCAGCCGTTATTACTCTGGGGCCAACGTCCTGACTTTC. It translates to CASSRYYSGANVLTF.

This clone was detected once. The rearrangement links TRBV5-1 to TRBJ2-1; 11 bases are shared with TRBD2. The CDR3 consists of 15 residues. V shed 0 bases, J shed 6 bases, and the junction held 2 bases outside the gene matches. From germline, CDR1 is SGHRS and CDR2 YFSETQ. CDR3 region: CASSLELAGANEQFF. Here the CDR3 DNA reads TGCGCCAGCAGCTTGGAACTAGCGGGAGCCAATGAGCAGTTCTTC.

This clone was observed once. This sequence joins TRBV5-1 and TRBJ2-2; no clear D. The CDR3 loop spans 17 amino acids. Trimming stripped 4 bases from V and 0 bases from J, with 16 bases between. Germline loops: CDR1 SGHRS, CDR2 YFSETQ. The CDR3 bases are TGCGCCAGCAGCACCACGCCTACTACGCCGAACACCGGGGAGCTGTTTTTT. Its translation is CASSTTPTTPNTGELFF. Full variable domain (outside the CDR3, taken from reference TRBV5-1 and TRBJ2-2): KAGVTQTPRYLIKTRGQQVTLSCSPISGHRSVSWYQQTPGQGLQFLFEYFSETQRNKGNFPGRFSGRQFSNSRSEMNVSTLELGDSALYLCASSTTPTTPNTGELFFGEGSRLTVL.

This chain connects TRBV13 to TRBJ1-1; TRBD1 matches 12 bases. With V trimmed by 5 bases and J by 5 bases, 15 bases remained unmatched. The CDR3 has 18 amino acids. CDR1 is PRHDT, CDR2 FYEKMQ, per germline (reference sequence). The CDR3 loop reads CASSAAGTGGFLGTEAFF. CDR3 coding DNA: TGTGCCAGCAGCGCCGCCGGGACAGGGGGCTTTTTGGGTACTGAAGCTTTCTTT.

This clone ranks as medium-sized. V gene TRBV6-4 combines with J gene TRBJ2-1; 14 bases fit TRBD2. V dropped 2 bases and J dropped 12; count of bases not matched to a gene: 6. The length of the CDR3 is 15 residues. The germline V gene encodes CDR1 MRHNA and CDR2 SNTAGT. The DNA of the CDR3 is TGTGCCAGCAGTGACACGACTAGCGGGGGGGCAACGCAGTTCTTC. Translation gives CASSDTTSGGATQFF.

The rearrangement joins TRBV11-2 to TRBJ2-7; possible D gene TRBD2, 7 bases. With 4 bases removed from V and 0 bases from J, the gap between germline ends came to 19 bases. The CDR3 length is 17 residues. CDR1 is SGHAT, CDR2 FQNNGV, per germline. The CDR3 nucleotides are TGTGCCAGCAGCTCCGGAGGGGCGGGGGCTAGCTCCTACGAGCAGTACTTC. Protein: CASSSGGAGASSYEQYF.

This clone has only a few counts. V gene TRBV7-9 combines with J gene TRBJ2-5; 9 bases fit TRBD2. Germline trimming cut 1 base from V and 5 bases from J; bases unmatched to any gene: 5. Per the germline V gene, CDR1 is SEHNR and CDR2 is FQNEAQ (reference sequence). This CDR3 has 15 residues. The CDR3 sequence: CASSLGTSAGETQYF. DNA for the CDR3: TGTGCCAGCAGCTTAGGGACTAGCGCCGGGGAGACCCAGTACTTC. The whole variable domain, remainder taken from reference TRBV7-9 and TRBJ2-5, is DTGVSQNPRHKITKRGQNVTFRCDPISEHNRLYWYRQTLGQGPEFLTYFQNEAQLEKSRLLSDRFSAERPKGSFSTLEIQRTEQGDSAMYLCASSLGTSAGETQYFGPGTRLLVL.

J is TRBJ2-1 and V is TRBV11-3; a weak D match, TRBD2 (5 bases). V lost 3 bases and J 4 bases, leaving 16 bases between the germline ends. The CDR3 is 16 residues long. Germline V gene data show CDR1 as SGHNT and CDR2 as YENEEA. The CDR3 loop reads CASSFEWVAPYNEQFF. Written as DNA, the CDR3 is TGTGCCAGCAGCTTTGAGTGGGTAGCGCCTTACAATGAGCAGTTCTTC.

The chain recombines TRBV28 with TRBJ2-1; D is ambiguous. The CDR3 extends over 12 amino acids. V was trimmed by 6 bases and J by 2 bases, leaving 5 bases between them. In germline, CDR1 is MDHEN, CDR2 SYDVKM. CDR3 nucleotide sequence: TGTGCCAGCAGCCCAGCCTACAATGAGCAGTTCTTC. Translated: CASSPAYNEQFF.

V usage is TRBV10-3 and J usage is TRBJ1-1; weak D call: TRBD1 (6 bases). The length of the CDR3 is 15 residues. Deletions cut 4 bases from V and 7 bases from J, with 19 bases between. CDR1 is ENHRY and CDR2 is SYGVKD in the germline V gene. The CDR3 is CAISVTGGAVGEAFF. For the CDR3, the DNA is TGTGCCATCAGTGTGACGGGGGGGGCCGTGGGTGAAGCTTTCTTT.

This rearrangement joins TRBV14 to TRBJ1-6, with no clear D. Germline V gene data show CDR1 as SGHDN and CDR2 as FVKESK. CDR3 length equals 16 residues. With 2 bases removed from V and 14 bases from J, the gap between germline ends came to 22 bases. The CDR3 nucleotides are TGTGCCAGCAGCCAACGAGGGTCGGTATCGATTGGAACCCTCCACTTT. It is translated as CASSQRGSVSIGTLHF.

There are a few counts of this clone. This chain connects TRBV4-1 to TRBJ2-5; TRBD2 might be the D (5 bases). The germline gives CDR1 MGHRA, CDR2 YSYEKL. This CDR3 region has 14 residues. Trimming shortened V by 0 bases and J by 5 bases, and 10 bases separated the two germline ends. In nucleotides, the CDR3 is TGCGCCAGCAGCCAAGAGGCTAGCAGGGAGACCCAGTACTTC. This gives the protein CASSQEASRETQYF.

This clone was counted once. The chain recombines TRBV15 with TRBJ2-5; D not resolved. The germline gives CDR1 LNHNV, CDR2 YYDKDF (reference sequence). The CDR3 has 14 amino acids. With 0 bases removed from V and 5 bases from J, the gap between germline ends came to 10 bases. CDR3 nucleotide sequence: TGTGCCACCAGCAGAGATCGCGTTGTGGAGACCCAGTACTTC. It is translated as CATSRDRVVETQYF.